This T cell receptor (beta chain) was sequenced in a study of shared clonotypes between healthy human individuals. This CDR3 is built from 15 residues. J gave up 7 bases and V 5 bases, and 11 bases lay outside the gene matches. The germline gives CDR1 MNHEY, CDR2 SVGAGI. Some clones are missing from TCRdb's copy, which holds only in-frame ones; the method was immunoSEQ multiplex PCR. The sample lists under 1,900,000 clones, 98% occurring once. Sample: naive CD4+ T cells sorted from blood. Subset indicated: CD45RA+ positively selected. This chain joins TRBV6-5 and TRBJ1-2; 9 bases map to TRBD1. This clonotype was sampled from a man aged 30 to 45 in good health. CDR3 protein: CASSLVPGQGGGYTF. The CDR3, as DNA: TGTGCCAGCAGTCTAGTCCCGGGACAGGGTGGTGGCTACACCTTC.